This TCR beta chain derives from a study of blood T cells in healthy people across ages. Points from the study as a whole: It was held that diversity estimates obtained from one million T cells represented underestimates. It was the long-lived donors that had more naive CD4+ cells and higher diversity than aged donors. Because sorting was not performed, PBMCs prevented conclusive naive versus antigen-experienced comparison.

PCR was performed a second time for about 7 to 11 cycles using a sample-barcoded 5' primer and a J-beta primer mix. All cDNA molecules were each tagged by a template-switch adaptor with 12 random nucleotides. TCRdb ran MiXCR on the 5' RACE reads and lists one entry per CDR3 protein. The sample lists roughly 700,000 distinct CDR3 sequences, less than 40% seen once, with approximately 15% in the top ten. V was pared by 7 bases and J by 7 bases, with 17 bases between. The CDR3 loop spans 13 amino acids. Germline-derived CDR1 and CDR2 are SNHLY and FYNNEI. Regarding this clonotype: The antigen remains undetermined. A read error is possible here, since a much larger clone lies one base away.

The clonotype was recovered from an elderly woman in good health. This rearrangement joins TRBV2 to TRBJ2-7; either TRBD1 or TRBD2 may supply D (5 bases each). What was sequenced was blood. CDR3 in amino acids: CASIRDASREQYF. The CDR3, as DNA: TGTGCCAGCATCCGGGACGCCTCGAGAGAGCAGTACTTC.